Listed below are T cell receptor beta chains from one sample, sequenced in a study of tumor-infiltrating lymphocytes in primary liver carcinoma. TCRdb reprocessed the multiplex PCR reads via MiXCR and lists one record per CDR3 protein. The data contain more than 45,000 distinct CDR3 sequences, about 78% of them singletons. Sequencing was carried out using liver tumor tissue from sampling region 5. The origin of the receptors is a man aged 40-49 years with primary liver carcinoma and hepatitis B virus infection. Both conserved end residues are part of each CDR3. The D gene is left open where the match is weak. Rows may omit the clone size; those that give it use once, few, many or a size class.

clone_size,d_call,j_call,v_call,cdr3_nt,cdr3_aa
medium-sized,-,TRBJ2-5,TRBV5-5,TGTGCCAGCAGCTTGGGTACAGAGACCCAGTACTTC,CASSLGTETQYF
-,-,TRBJ1-5,TRBV11-2,TGTGCCAGCAGCTTAGTATGGGTAACATGGAGCAATCAGCCCCGGCATTTT,CASSLVWVTWSNQPRHF
-,-,TRBJ2-3,TRBV4-1,TGCGCCAGCAGCCGAGATAGGGGAAAAGCAGATACGCAGTACTTT,CASSRDRGKADTQYF
-,-,TRBJ2-1,TRBV18,TGTGCCACCATCAGGGAGGACGGAGCCCCGAATGAGCAGTTCTTC,CATIREDGAPNEQFF
-,-,TRBJ2-6,TRBV11-2,TGTGCCAACTGCATGGGGGGAGACCGGGGCATTTCCCTCTCCGGGGCCAACGTCCTGACTTTC,CANCMGGDRGISLSGANVLTF
-,-,TRBJ1-6,TRBV6-5,TGTGCCAGCAGCTCCCCGTTGCGCTGGCTTTCGAATTCACCCCTCCACTTT,CASSSPLRWLSNSPLHF
-,TRBD2,TRBJ2-7,TRBV11-2,TGTGCCCGCAACCACGGGACTAGCTGGCTAGCCTACGAGCAGTACTTC,CARNHGTSWLAYEQYF
-,-,TRBJ2-7,TRBV18,TGTGCAAGCTCGACTAATCCGGGTTCCTACGAGCAGTACTTC,CASSTNPGSYEQYF
-,TRBD2,TRBJ2-1,TRBV29-1,TGTAACGTTGGACTAGCGGGAGGATTCTACAATGAGCAGTTCTTC,CNVGLAGGFYNEQFF
-,-,TRBJ2-7,TRBV11-2,TGTGCCAGCAGTTTAGCTCAGGCCGTCCACGATCAGTACTTC,CASSLAQAVHDQYF
-,-,TRBJ2-1,TRBV5-1,TGCGCCAGCAGCTTGCGGTGGCAGGACAATCAGGTGGACGATGAGCAGTTCTTC,CASSLRWQDNQVDDEQFF
-,TRBD2,TRBJ2-7,TRBV2,TGTGCCAGTATAGCGGGCCTCTCCTACGAGCAGTACTTC,CASIAGLSYEQYF
-,-,TRBJ2-5,TRBV6-2/TRBV6-3,TGTGTCAGCAGTTATAAAGAGACACAGTACTTC,CVSSYKETQYF
-,-,TRBJ1-2,TRBV6-1,TGTGCCAGCAGTGGGTCAAGAGCAGGGATAAAGTCAGAGTCGAACTATGGCTACACCTTC,CASSGSRAGIKSESNYGYTF
-,TRBD1,TRBJ1-6,TRBV5-6,TGTGCCAGCAGCTTCTCCAGACAGGGCAAACATTTT,CASSFSRQGKHF
-,TRBD2,TRBJ2-7,TRBV11-2,TGTGCCAGTAGCATGAGGGAGGGGAGGACTAGCAGGCTCAGCTCCTACGAGCAGTACTTC,CASSMREGRTSRLSSYEQYF
-,TRBD1,TRBJ2-1,TRBV11-2,TGTGTCAGCAGTTACTTAGAGCGAGACAGGGTATTAAACAATGAGCAGTTCTTC,CVSSYLERDRVLNNEQFF
-,TRBD2,TRBJ2-7,TRBV7-2,TGTGCCAACGGCATTGCTAGCGGAGACACCTGGCTGCACGAGCAGTACTTC,CANGIASGDTWLHEQYF
large,-,TRBJ2-1,TRBV11-3,TGTGCCAGCAGCGTAAGAGGACGGGACAATGAGCAGTTCTTC,CASSVRGRDNEQFF
-,TRBD2,TRBJ2-2,TRBV29-1,TGCAGCATTGTCACTGCGGGAGCGTACACGGGGGAGCTGTTTTTT,CSIVTAGAYTGELFF
-,-,TRBJ1-4,TRBV5-1,TGCGCCAGCAGCGTGGATGGCCGACCTAATGAAAAACTGTTTTTT,CASSVDGRPNEKLFF
-,-,TRBJ2-5,TRBV29-1,TGCAGCGTTGAAGACGTCGGACAACGAGAGACCCAATACTTC,CSVEDVGQRETQYF
-,-,TRBJ2-4,TRBV7-8,TGTGCCAGCGGCTTAACGGGGCAGAACATTCAGTACTTC,CASGLTGQNIQYF
few,-,TRBJ2-5,TRBV7-6,TGTGCCAGCAGCCTAGTACTAGGAGGCGAGACCCAGTACTTC,CASSLVLGGETQYF
few,-,TRBJ1-2,TRBV29-1,TGCAGCGTTCGAAATTCCGGGACGGTAAACTCCTATGGCTACACCTTC,CSVRNSGTVNSYGYTF
-,-,TRBJ1-2,TRBV7-9,TGTGCCAGCAGCATATCTGGGGGAGAACTGGGCTACACCTTC,CASSISGGELGYTF
once,-,TRBJ2-1,TRBV5-1,TGCGGCAGCAGCTGGGTTGGGGAGCCCTACAATGAGCAGTTCTTC,CGSSWVGEPYNEQFF
medium-sized,-,TRBJ1-1,TRBV30,TGTGCCTGGAGCCTCTTCGAGGGGACTGAAGCTTTCTTT,CAWSLFEGTEAFF
-,-,TRBJ2-3,TRBV6-2/TRBV6-3,TGTGCCAGCGGTCCCCTCGGGGCGACGAGCACAGATAAGCAGTATTTT,CASGPLGATSTDKQYF
-,-,TRBJ1-1,TRBV7-2,TGTGCCAGCAGCTTTGGTAACACTGAAGCTTTCTTT,CASSFGNTEAFF
-,TRBD2,TRBJ2-5,TRBV29-1,TGCAGCCTTCGGACTAGCGGGAGCTGGACAGAGACCCAGTACTTC,CSLRTSGSWTETQYF
-,-,TRBJ2-1,TRBV6-5,TGTGCCAGCAGTCAAGTTGGCATTGAGCAGTTATTC,CASSQVGIEQLF